This T cell receptor beta chain was captured in a study of cytomegalovirus exposure and HLA in healthy donors. TCRdb keeps only in-frame clones here, not all; method: immunoSEQ multiplex PCR. The data contain around 180,000 clones, more than 70% of them singletons. The CDR3 is 15 amino acids. V shed 2 bases and J shed 8 bases, with 18 bases lying between them. Germline CDR1 reads MGHDK; CDR2 reads SYGVNS. The TCR sequence derives from a woman between 18 and 29 years old in good health and CMV-seronegative. The chain links TRBV25-1 to TRBJ1-2; D is perhaps TRBD1 (6 bases). The specimen sequenced was PBMCs. The CDR3 here is CASSERGRGGYGYTF. CDR3 DNA sequence: TGTGCCAGCAGTGAACGGGGCAGGGGTGGTTACGGCTACACCTTC.